The 6 T cell receptor beta chains below were found in one sample sequenced in a study of cytomegalovirus exposure and HLA in healthy donors (dated by TCRdb to the late 2010s). The library was built by means of the immunoSEQ multiplex PCR assay. The multiplex PCR relied on a mix of 60 forward primers for TCR Vbeta segments and 13 reverse primers for TCR Jbeta segments. In its TCRdb copy, this immuneACCESS table keeps in-frame sequences only and misses some clones. Where compared with another copy, unresolved V genes explain less than half of these, and the others have no known cause. Across this sample there are 130,000 or so clones, with about 8.5% seen only once. The top ten clonotypes cover 4.5% to 7% of the sample. The source material was PBMCs. These receptors were obtained from a man in his forties in good health and CMV-seronegative.

The rearrangement joins TRBV28 to TRBJ1-5; D is uncertain. Trimming removed 5 bases from V and 7 bases from J, with 15 bases in between. There are 14 residues in the CDR3. CDR1 is MDHEN, CDR2 SYDVKM, per germline. CDR3 region: CASSPRGAPQPQHF. In DNA, the CDR3 is TGTGCCAGCAGTCCTCGGGGTGCGCCGCAGCCCCAGCATTTT.

This sequence joins TRBV29-1 and TRBJ2-5; 12 bases are shared with TRBD2. TRBJ2-7 matches the DNA end more closely, so the J call is doubtful. Germline loops: CDR1 SQVTM, CDR2 ANQGSEA. CDR3 size: 14 residues. The CDR3 here is CSAGGTSGSYEQYF. The CDR3 nucleotides read TGCAGCGCAGGCGGGACTAGCGGGTCCTACGAGCAGTACTTC.

This chain connects TRBV10-2 to TRBJ1-1; D call uncertain. Germline V lookup: CDR1 WSHSY, CDR2 SAAADI. This CDR3 has 12 amino acids. Trimming cost V 8 bases and J 0 bases, with 7 bases left between them. The CDR3 bases are TGCGCCAGCGGAGAGGTGAACACTGAAGCTTTCTTT. The encoded protein is CASGEVNTEAFF.

The chain has TRBV5-1 and TRBJ1-2; D ambiguous. Germline CDR1 SGHRS, CDR2 YFSETQ. V was shortened by 0 bases and J by 8 bases, with 11 bases between the two germline ends. The CDR3 spans 13 residues. CDR3 loop: CASSLETGSGYTF. The CDR3 DNA follows: TGCGCCAGCAGCTTGGAAACGGGGTCCGGCTACACCTTC.

The rearrangement joins TRBV7-2 to TRBJ2-7, with 9 bases fitting TRBD1. Germline-derived CDR1 and CDR2 are SGHTA and FQGNSA. V gave up 1 base and J gave up 4 bases; unmatched junction bases: 5. This CDR3 region has 15 residues. The CDR3 sequence: CASSLGLGQGYEQYF. The CDR3, as DNA: TGTGCCAGCAGCTTAGGCCTGGGACAGGGATACGAGCAGTACTTC. Supplemented by reference TRBV7-2 and TRBJ2-7, the full variable domain reads GAGVSQSPSNKVTEKGKDVELRCDPISGHTALYWYRQSLGQGLEFLIYFQGNSAPDKSGLPSDRFSAERTGGSVSTLTIQRTQQEDSAVYLCASSLGLGQGYEQYFGPGTRLTVT.

This clone was found a few times. The V and J genes are TRBV6-1 and TRBJ2-2; TRBD1 matches 10 bases. The CDR3 sequence is 15 residues long. V was pared by 8 bases and J by 2 bases, with 5 bases of the junction left unmatched. Germline V gene data show CDR1 as MNHNS and CDR2 as SASEGT. In DNA, the CDR3 is TGTGCCAGCCGGGACAGGGGCACTAACACCGGGGAGCTGTTTTTT. This gives the protein CASRDRGTNTGELFF.